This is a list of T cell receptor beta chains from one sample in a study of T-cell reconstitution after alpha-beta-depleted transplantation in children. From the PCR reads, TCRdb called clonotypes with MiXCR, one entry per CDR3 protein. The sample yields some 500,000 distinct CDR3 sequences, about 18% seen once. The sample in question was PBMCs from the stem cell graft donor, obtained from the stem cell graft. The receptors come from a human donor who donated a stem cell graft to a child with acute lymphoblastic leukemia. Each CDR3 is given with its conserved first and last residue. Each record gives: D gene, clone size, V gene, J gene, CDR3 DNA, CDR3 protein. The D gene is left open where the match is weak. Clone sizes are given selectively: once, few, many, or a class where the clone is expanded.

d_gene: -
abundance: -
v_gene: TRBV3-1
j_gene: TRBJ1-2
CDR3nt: TGTGCCAGCAGCCAAGAGGGAGGCTACACCTTC
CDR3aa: CASSQEGGYTF

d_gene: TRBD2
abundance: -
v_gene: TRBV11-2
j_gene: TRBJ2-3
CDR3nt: TGTGCCAGCAGCTTAGGGCCGGGAGGGTACACAGATACGCAGTATTTT
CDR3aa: CASSLGPGGYTDTQYF

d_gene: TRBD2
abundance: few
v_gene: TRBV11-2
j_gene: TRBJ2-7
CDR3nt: TGTGCCAGCAGCTTAGGACTAGCGGGAGTCAGAGAGCAGTACTTC
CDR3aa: CASSLGLAGVREQYF

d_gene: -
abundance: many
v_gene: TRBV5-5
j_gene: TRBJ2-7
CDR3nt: TGTGCCAGCAGCTGGACTACTGGCGGTTCTGGGGAGCAGTACTTC
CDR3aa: CASSWTTGGSGEQYF

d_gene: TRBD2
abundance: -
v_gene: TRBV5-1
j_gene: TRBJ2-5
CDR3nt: TGCGCCAGCAGCTTGGCCCCTAGCGGGAGGGCCCGGGAGACCCAGTACTTC
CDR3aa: CASSLAPSGRARETQYF

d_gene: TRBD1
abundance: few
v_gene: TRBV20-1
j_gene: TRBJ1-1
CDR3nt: TGCAGTGCTGTCGTGGGACAGGGTCGCACTGAAGCTTTCTTT
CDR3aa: CSAVVGQGRTEAFF

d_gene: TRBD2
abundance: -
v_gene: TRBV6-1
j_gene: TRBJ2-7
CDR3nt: TGTGCCAGCAACGTAACGGGACTAGCGGTCTACGAGCAGTACTTC
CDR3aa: CASNVTGLAVYEQYF

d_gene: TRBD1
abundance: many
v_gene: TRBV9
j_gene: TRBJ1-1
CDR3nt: TGTGCCAGCAGCGCTCGGGACAGGCCGAACACTGAAGCTTTCTTT
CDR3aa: CASSARDRPNTEAFF

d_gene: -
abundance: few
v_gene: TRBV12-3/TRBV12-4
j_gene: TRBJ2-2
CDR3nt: TGTGCCAGCAGTCCCCAGACAGGATGGAACACCGGGGAGCTGTTTTTT
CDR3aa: CASSPQTGWNTGELFF

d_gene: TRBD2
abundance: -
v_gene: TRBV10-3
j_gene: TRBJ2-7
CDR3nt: TGTGCCATCAGTGAGTCACTAGCGGGAGGCGAAACTCCCGAGTCCTCCTACGAGCAGTACTTC
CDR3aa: CAISESLAGGETPESSYEQYF